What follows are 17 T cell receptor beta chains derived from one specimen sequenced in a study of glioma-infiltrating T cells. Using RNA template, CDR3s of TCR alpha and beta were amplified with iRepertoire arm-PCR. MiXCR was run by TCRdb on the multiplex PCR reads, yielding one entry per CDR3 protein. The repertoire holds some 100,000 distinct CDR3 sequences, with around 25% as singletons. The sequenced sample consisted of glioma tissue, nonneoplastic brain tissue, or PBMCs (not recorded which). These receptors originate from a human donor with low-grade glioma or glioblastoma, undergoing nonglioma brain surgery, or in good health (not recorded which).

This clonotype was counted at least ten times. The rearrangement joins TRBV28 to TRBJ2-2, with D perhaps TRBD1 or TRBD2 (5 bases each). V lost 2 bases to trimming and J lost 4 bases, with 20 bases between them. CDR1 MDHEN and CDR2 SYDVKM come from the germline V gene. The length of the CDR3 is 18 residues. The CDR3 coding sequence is TGTGCCAGCAGTTTACGGACCGGGACCCGGTGGGGCACCGGGGAGCTGTTTTTT. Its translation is CASSLRTGTRWGTGELFF.

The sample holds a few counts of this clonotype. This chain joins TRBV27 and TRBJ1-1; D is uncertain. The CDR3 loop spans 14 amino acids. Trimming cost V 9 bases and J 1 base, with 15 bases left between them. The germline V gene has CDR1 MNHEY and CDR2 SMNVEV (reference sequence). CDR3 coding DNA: TGTGCCAGTAGTATCCCCGGCCAGAACACTGAAGCTTTCTTT. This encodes CASSIPGQNTEAFF.

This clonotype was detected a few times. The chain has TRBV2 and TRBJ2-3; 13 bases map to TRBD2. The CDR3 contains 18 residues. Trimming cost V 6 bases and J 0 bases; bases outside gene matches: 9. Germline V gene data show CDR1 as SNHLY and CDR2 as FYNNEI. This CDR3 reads CASRNPLLAGGSTDTQYF. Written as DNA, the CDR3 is TGTGCCAGCAGAAACCCTTTACTAGCGGGGGGGAGCACAGATACGCAGTATTTT.

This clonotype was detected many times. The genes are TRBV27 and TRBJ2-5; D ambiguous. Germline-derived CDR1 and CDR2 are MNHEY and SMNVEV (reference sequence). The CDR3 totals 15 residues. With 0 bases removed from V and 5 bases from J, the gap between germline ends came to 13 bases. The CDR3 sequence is CASSLSRQSTETQYF. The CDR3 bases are TGTGCCAGCAGTTTATCGCGGCAGAGCACGGAGACCCAGTACTTC.

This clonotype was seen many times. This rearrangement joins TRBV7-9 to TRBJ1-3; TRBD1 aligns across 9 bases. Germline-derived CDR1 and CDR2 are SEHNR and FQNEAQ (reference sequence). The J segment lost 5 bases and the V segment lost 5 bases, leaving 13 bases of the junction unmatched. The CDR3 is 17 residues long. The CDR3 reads CASSPRLGTGKRNTIYF. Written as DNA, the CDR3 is TGTGCCAGCAGCCCGCGACTCGGGACAGGGAAAAGAAACACCATATATTTT.

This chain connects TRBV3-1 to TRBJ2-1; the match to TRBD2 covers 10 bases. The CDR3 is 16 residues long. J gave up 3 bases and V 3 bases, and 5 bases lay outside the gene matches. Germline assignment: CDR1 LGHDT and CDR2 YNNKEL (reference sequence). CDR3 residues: CASSHSASGSYNEQFF. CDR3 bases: TGTGCCAGCAGCCATTCTGCTAGCGGGAGCTACAATGAGCAGTTCTTC.

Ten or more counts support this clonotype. As DNA, the CDR3 is TGCAGTGCTAGAGAAGGACGGAGTGCCTACGAGCAGTACTTC. This codes for CSAREGRSAYEQYF. The rearrangement links TRBV20-1 to TRBJ2-7; D is undetermined. This CDR3 contains 14 residues. The germline V and J ends were trimmed by 0 bases and 2 bases, with 11 bases remaining between them. From germline, CDR1 is DFQATT and CDR2 SNEGSKA (reference sequence).

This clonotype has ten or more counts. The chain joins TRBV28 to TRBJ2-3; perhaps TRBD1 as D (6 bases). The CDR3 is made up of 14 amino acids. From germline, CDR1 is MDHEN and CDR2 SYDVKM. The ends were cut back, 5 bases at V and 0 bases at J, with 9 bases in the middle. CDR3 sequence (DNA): TGTGCCAGCAGTACCCAGGGGAGCACAGATACGCAGTATTTT. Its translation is CASSTQGSTDTQYF.

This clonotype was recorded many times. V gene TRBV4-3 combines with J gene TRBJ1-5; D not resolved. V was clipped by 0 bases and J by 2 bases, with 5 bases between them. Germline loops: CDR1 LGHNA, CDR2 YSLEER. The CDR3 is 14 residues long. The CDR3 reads CASSQEPRNQPQHF. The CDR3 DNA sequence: TGCGCCAGCAGCCAAGAGCCTCGCAATCAGCCCCAGCATTTT.

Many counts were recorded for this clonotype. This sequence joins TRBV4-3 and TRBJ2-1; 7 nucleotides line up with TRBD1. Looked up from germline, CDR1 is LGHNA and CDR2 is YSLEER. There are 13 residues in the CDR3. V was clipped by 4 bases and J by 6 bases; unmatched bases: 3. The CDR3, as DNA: TGCGCCAGCAGCCTACAGGGGAGCAATGAGCAGTTCTTC. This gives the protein CASSLQGSNEQFF.

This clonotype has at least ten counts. The CDR3 protein is CASSLARSNQPQHF. The DNA of the CDR3 is TGTGCCAGCAGTTTAGCTCGTAGCAATCAGCCCCAGCATTTT. The chain is built from TRBV27 and TRBJ1-5; D ambiguous. The CDR3 is made up of 14 amino acids. Deletions cut 2 bases from V and 0 bases from J, with 5 bases between. From germline, CDR1 is MNHEY and CDR2 SMNVEV (reference sequence).

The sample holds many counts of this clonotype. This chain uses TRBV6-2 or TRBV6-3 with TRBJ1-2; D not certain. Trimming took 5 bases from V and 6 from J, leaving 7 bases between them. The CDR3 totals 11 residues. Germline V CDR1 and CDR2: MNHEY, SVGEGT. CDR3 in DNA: TGTGCCAGCAGTCATGGGGATGGCTACACCTTC. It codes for CASSHGDGYTF.

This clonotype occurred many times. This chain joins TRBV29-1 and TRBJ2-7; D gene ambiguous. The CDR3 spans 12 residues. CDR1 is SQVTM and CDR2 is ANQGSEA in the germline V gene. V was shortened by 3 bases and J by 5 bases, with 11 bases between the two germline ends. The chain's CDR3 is CSVDRGRNEQYF. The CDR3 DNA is TGCAGCGTTGACCGCGGACGGAACGAGCAGTACTTC.

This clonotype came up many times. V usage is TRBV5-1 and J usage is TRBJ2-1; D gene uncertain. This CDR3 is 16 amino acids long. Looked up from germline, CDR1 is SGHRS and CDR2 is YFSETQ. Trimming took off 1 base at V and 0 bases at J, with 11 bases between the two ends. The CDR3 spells CASSLSVLSSYNEQFF. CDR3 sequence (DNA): TGCGCCAGCAGCTTGTCGGTGTTGAGCTCCTACAATGAGCAGTTCTTC.

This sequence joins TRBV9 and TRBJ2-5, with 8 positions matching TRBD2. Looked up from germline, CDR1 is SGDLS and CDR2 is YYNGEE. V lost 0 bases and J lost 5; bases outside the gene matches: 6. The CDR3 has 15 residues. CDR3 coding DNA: TGTGCCAGCAGCGTAGATCGGGGGGGCATGGAGACCCAGTACTTC. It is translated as CASSVDRGGMETQYF.

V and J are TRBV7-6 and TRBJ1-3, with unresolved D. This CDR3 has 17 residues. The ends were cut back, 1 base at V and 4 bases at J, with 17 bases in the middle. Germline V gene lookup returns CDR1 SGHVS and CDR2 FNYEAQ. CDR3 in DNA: TGTGCCAGCAGCTTAGGAGGATACAAGGGTACCGGAAACACCATATATTTT. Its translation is CASSLGGYKGTGNTIYF.

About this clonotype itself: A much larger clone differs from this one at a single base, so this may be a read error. The DNA for the CDR3 is TGCGCCAGCAGCAGCCGATCGACTAGCGGGACGCGCAGTGAGCAGTTCTTC. Its protein product is CASSSRSTSGTRSEQFF. This chain links TRBV4-1 with TRBJ2-1; 11 bases line up with TRBD2. Trimming at V came to 5 bases and at J to 9 bases, leaving 15 bases not matched to a gene. The CDR3 totals 17 residues. The germline V gene has CDR1 MGHRA and CDR2 YSYEKL.